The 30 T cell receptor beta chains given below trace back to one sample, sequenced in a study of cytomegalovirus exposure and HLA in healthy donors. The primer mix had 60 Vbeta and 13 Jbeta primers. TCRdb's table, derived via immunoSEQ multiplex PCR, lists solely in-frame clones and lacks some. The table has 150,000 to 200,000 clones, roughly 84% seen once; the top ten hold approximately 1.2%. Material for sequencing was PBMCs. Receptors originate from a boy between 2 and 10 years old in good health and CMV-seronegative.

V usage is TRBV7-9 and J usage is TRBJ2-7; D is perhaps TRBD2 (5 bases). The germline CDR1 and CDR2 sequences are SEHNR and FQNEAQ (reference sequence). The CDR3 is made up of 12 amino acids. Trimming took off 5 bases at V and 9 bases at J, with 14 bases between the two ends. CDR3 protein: CASSRTSGGQYV. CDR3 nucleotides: TGTGCCAGCAGCCGGACTTCGGGTGGGCAGTACGTC.

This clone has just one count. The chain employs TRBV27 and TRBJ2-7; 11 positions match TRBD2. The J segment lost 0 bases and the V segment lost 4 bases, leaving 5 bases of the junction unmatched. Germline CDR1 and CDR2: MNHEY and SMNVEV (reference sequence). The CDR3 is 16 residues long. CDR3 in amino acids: CASSSGLAEYSYEQYF. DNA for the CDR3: TGTGCCAGCAGTTCGGGACTAGCGGAATACTCCTACGAGCAGTACTTC.

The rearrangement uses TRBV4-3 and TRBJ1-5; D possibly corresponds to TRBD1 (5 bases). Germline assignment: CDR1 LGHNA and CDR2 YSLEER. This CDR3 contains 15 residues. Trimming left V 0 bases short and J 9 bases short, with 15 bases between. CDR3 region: CASSQDWGVAAPQHF. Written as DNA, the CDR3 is TGCGCCAGCAGCCAAGATTGGGGGGTGGCAGCGCCCCAGCATTTT.

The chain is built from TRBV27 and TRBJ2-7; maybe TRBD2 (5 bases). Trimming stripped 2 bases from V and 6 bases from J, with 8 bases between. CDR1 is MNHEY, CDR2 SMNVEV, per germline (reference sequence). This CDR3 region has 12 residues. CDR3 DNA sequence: TGTGCCAGCAGTTTACTCGGAGGCGAGCAGTACTTC. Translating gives CASSLLGGEQYF.

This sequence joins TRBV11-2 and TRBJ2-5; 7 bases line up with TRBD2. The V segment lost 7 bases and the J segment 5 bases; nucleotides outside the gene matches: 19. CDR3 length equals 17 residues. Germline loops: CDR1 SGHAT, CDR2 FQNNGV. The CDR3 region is CASIGGGSPLFGETQYF. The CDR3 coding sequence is TGTGCCAGCATTGGGGGAGGGTCCCCCCTCTTTGGGGAGACCCAGTACTTC.

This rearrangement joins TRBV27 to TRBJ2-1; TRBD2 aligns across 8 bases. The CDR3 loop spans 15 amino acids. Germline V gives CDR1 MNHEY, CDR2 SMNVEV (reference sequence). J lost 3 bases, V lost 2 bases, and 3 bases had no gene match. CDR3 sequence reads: CASSLSGSFYNEQFF. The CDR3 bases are TGTGCCAGCAGTTTAAGCGGGAGTTTCTACAATGAGCAGTTCTTC.

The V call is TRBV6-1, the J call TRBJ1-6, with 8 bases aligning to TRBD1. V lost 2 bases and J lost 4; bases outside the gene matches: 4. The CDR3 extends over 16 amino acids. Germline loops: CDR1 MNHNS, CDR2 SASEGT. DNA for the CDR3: TGTGCCAGCAGTGAAAACACAGGGGGTTATAATTCACCCCTCCACTTT. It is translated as CASSENTGGYNSPLHF.

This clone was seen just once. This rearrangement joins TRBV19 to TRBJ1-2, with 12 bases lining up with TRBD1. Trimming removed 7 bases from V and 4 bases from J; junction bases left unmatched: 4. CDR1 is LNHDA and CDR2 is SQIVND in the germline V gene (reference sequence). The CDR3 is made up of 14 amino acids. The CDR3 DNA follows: TGTGCCAGTAAAGGGACAGGGGGCTTCTATGGCTACACCTTC. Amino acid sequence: CASKGTGGFYGYTF.

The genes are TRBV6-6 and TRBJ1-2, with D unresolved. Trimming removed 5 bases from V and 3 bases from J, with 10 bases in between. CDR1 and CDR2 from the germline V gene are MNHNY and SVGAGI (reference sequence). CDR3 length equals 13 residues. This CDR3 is CASSPGQDYGYTF. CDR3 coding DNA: TGTGCCAGCAGTCCCGGCCAGGACTATGGCTACACCTTC.

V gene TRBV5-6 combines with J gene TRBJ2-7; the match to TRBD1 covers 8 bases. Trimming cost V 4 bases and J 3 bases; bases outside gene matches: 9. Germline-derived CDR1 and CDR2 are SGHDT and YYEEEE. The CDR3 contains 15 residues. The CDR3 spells CASSRDRPRYYEQYF. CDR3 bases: TGTGCCAGCAGCAGGGACAGGCCGAGATACTACGAGCAGTACTTC. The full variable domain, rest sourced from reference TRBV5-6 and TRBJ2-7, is DAGVTQSPTHLIKTRGQQVTLRCSPKSGHDTVSWYQQALGQGPQFIFQYYEEEERQRGNFPDRFSGHQFPNYSSELNVNALLLGDSALYLCASSRDRPRYYEQYFGPGTRLTVT.

CDR3 nucleotides: TGTGCCAGCAGCGCTGATGGACTAGCAGGAGATACGCAGTATTTT. Amino acids: CASSADGLAGDTQYF. The genes are TRBV9 and TRBJ2-3; 8 bases align to TRBD2. This CDR3 contains 15 residues. The germline V gene has CDR1 SGDLS and CDR2 YYNGEE. Trimming at V came to 3 bases and at J to 5 bases, leaving 8 bases not matched to a gene.

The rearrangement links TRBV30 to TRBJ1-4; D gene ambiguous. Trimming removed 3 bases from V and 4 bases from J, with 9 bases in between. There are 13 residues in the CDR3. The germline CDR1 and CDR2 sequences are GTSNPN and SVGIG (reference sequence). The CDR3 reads CAWSSLLNEKLFF. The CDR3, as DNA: TGTGCCTGGAGCAGTCTCCTTAATGAAAAACTGTTTTTT.

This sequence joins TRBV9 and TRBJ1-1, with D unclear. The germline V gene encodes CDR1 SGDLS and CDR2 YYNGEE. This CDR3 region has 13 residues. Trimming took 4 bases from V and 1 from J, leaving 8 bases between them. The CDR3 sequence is CASSLTPNTEAFF. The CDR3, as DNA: TGTGCCAGCAGCTTGACTCCGAACACTGAAGCTTTCTTT.

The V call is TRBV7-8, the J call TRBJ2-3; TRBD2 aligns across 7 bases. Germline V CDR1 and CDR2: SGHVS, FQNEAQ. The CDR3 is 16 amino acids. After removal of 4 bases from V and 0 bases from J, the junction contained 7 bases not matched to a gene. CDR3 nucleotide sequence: TGTGCCAGCAGCTCTTCGCGGGGGTATAGCACAGATACGCAGTATTTT. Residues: CASSSSRGYSTDTQYF.

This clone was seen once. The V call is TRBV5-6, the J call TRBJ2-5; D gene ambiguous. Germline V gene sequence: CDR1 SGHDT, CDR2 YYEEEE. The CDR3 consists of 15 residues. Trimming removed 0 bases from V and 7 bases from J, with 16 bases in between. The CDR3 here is CASSLGVRAPGTQYF. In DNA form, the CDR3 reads TGTGCCAGCAGCTTGGGAGTGCGAGCGCCCGGGACCCAGTACTTC. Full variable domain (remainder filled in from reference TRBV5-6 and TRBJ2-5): DAGVTQSPTHLIKTRGQQVTLRCSPKSGHDTVSWYQQALGQGPQFIFQYYEEEERQRGNFPDRFSGHQFPNYSSELNVNALLLGDSALYLCASSLGVRAPGTQYFGPGTRLLVL.

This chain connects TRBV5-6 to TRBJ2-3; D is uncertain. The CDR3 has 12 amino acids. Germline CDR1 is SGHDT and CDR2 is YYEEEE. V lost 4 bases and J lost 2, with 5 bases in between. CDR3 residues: CASSAFTDTQYF. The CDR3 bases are TGTGCCAGCAGCGCGTTCACAGATACGCAGTATTTT.

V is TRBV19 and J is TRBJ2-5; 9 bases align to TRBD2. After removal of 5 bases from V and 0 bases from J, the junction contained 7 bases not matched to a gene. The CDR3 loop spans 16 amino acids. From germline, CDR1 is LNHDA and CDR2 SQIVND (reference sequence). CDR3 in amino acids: CASSARLAADQETQYF. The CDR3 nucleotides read TGTGCCAGTAGTGCGCGACTAGCGGCAGACCAAGAGACCCAGTACTTC.

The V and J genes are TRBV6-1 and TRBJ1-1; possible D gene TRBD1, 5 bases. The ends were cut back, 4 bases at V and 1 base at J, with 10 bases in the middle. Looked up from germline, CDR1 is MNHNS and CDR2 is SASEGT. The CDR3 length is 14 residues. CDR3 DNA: TGTGCCAGCAGTGTCCCCGGGGGGAACACTGAAGCTTTCTTT. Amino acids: CASSVPGGNTEAFF.

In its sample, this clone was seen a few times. This CDR3 is CAWSWHREETQYF. The CDR3 DNA follows: TGTGCCTGGAGCTGGCACAGGGAAGAGACCCAGTACTTC. The rearrangement joins TRBV30 to TRBJ2-5; D possibly corresponds to TRBD1 (6 bases). The CDR3 length is 13 residues. Between the trimmed V and J ends, which lost 3 bases and 3 bases, there was a span of 11 bases. Germline V gene lookup returns CDR1 GTSNPN and CDR2 SVGIG (reference sequence). The full variable domain, rest sourced from reference TRBV30 and TRBJ2-5, is SQTIHQWPATLVQPVGSPLSLECTVEGTSNPNLYWYRQAAGRGLQLLFYSVGIGQISSEVPQNLSASRPQDRQFILSSKKLLLSDSGFYLCAWSWHREETQYFGPGTRLLVL.

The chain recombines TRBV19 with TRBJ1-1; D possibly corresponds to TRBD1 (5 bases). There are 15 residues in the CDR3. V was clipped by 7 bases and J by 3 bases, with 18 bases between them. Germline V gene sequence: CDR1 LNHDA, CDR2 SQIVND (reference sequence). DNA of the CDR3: TGTGCCAGTACCCCGCGGGGGAGTCAGGACACTGAAGCTTTCTTT. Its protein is CASTPRGSQDTEAFF.

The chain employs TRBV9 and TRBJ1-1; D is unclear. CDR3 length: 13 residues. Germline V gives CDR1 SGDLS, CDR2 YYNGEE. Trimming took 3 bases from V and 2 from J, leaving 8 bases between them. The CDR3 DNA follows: TGTGCCAGCAGCGCTACTACTAACACTGAAGCTTTCTTT. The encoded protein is CASSATTNTEAFF.

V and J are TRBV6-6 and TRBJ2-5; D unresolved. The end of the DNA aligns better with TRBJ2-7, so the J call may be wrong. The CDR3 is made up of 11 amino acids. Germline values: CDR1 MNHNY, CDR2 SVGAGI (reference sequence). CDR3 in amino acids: CASSSYYEQYF. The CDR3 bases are TGTGCCAGCAGTTCCTACTACGAGCAGTACTTC.

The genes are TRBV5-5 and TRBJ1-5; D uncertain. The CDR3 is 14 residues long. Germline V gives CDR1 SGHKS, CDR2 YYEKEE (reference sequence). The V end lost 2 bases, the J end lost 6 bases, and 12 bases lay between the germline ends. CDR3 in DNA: TGTGCCAGCAGCTTATCGGGAGCGACTCAGCCCCAGCATTTT. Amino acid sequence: CASSLSGATQPQHF.

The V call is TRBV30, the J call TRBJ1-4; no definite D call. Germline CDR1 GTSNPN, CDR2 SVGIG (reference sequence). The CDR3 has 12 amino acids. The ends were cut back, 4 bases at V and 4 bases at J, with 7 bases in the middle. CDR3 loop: CAWTRGNEKLFF. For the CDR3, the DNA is TGTGCCTGGACCCGGGGTAATGAAAAACTGTTTTTT.

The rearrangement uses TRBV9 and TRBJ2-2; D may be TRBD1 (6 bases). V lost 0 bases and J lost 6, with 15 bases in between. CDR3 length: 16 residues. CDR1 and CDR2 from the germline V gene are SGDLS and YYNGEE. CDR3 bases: TGTGCCAGCAGCGTAGTGCAGGGGTCGTCGGCCGGGGAGCTGTTTTTT. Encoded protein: CASSVVQGSSAGELFF. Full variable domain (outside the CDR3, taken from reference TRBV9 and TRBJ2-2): DSGVTQTPKHLITATGQRVTLRCSPRSGDLSVYWYQQSLDQGLQFLIQYYNGEERAKGNILERFSAQQFPDLHSELNLSSLELGDSALYFCASSVVQGSSAGELFFGEGSRLTVL.

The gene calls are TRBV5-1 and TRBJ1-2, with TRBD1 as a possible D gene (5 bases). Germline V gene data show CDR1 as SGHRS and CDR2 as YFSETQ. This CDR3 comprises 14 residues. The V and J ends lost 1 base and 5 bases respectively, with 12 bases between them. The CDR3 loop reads CASSLRDGGYGYTF. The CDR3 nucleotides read TGCGCCAGCAGCTTGAGGGACGGGGGGTATGGCTACACCTTC.

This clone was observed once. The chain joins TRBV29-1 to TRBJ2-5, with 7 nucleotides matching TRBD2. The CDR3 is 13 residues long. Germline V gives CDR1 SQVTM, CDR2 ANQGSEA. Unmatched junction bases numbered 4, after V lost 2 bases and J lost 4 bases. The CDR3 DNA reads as TGCAGCGTTGAAATCGGGGAGGGAGAGACCCAGTACTTC. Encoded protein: CSVEIGEGETQYF. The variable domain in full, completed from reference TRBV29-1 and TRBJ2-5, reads SAVISQKPSRDICQRGTSLTIQCQVDSQVTMMFWYRQQPGQSLTLIATANQGSEATYESGFVIDKFPISRPNLTFSTLTVSNMSPEDSSIYLCSVEIGEGETQYFGPGTRLLVL.

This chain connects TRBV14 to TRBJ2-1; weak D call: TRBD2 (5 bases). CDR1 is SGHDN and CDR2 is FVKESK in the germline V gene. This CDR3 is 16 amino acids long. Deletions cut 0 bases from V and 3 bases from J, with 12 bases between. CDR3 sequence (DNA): TGTGCCAGCAGCCAAGATAGTAGCGTCTTCTACAATGAGCAGTTCTTC. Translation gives CASSQDSSVFYNEQFF.

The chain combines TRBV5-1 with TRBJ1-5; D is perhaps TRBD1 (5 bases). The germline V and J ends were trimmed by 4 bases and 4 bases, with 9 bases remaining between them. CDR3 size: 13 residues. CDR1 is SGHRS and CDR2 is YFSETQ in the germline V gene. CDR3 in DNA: TGCGCCAGCAGCCGGGGACTGAATCAGCCCCAGCATTTT. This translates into CASSRGLNQPQHF. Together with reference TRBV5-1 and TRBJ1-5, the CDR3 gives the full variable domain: KAGVTQTPRYLIKTRGQQVTLSCSPISGHRSVSWYQQTPGQGLQFLFEYFSETQRNKGNFPGRFSGRQFSNSRSEMNVSTLELGDSALYLCASSRGLNQPQHFGDGTRLSIL.

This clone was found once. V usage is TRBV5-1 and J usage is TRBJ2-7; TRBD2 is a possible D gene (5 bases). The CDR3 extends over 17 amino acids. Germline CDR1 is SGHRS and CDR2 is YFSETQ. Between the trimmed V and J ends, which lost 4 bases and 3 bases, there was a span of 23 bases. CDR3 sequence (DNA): TGCGCCAGCAGCGCTAGGCCCATTCGGACTCTACTCTACGAGCAGTACTTC. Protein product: CASSARPIRTLLYEQYF.